This TCR beta chain was found in a study of beta chain features in type 1 diabetes. General study findings and limits: Across all four CD4+ subsets, people with type 1 diabetes showed modestly shorter TCRB CDR3s. A closer apparent resemblance between naive, central memory and Treg TCRB repertoires was seen in patients than in healthy donors.

The CDR3 length is 14 residues. With 5 bases clipped from V and 0 bases from J, the junction kept 4 bases outside the gene matches. Germline CDR1 reads SGHTA; CDR2 reads FQGNSA. As every portion of the isolated RNA was reverse transcribed, the sequencing read expressed TCRB transcripts. Assay: immunoSEQ multiplex PCR; the TCRdb copy retains only in-frame clones and omits some. The data contain a few hundred thousand clones, about 12% of them singletons. To note about this clone: No antigen is known for it. Distinct nucleotide sequences in the sample also encode this CDR3.

The TCR originated in a woman between 18 and 29 years old with type 1 diabetes. The sequencing input was naive CD4+ T cells from blood. This chain connects TRBV7-2 to TRBJ2-7; TRBD1 matches 7 bases. CDR3 in amino acids: CASSPDRSSYEQYF. For the CDR3, the DNA is TGTGCCAGCAGCCCGGACAGGAGCTCCTACGAGCAGTACTTC.